The clone carrying this TCR beta chain has only one observation. Sequenced by immunoSEQ multiplex PCR; TCRdb stores in-frame clones only, minus some. This table has around 50,000 clones, roughly four fifths appearing once. This record comes from a study of STAT5B mutations in CD4+ large granular lymphocyte leukemia. This TCR came from a human donor in good health. The sample was CD4+ T cells from blood buffy coats.

CDR3 DNA sequence: TGTGCCAGCAGCTTAGGTTCCCTCACAGATACGCAGTATTTT. Protein product: CASSLGSLTDTQYF. The chain carries TRBV11-3 and TRBJ2-3; no clear D gene. Germline assignment: CDR1 SGHNT and CDR2 YENEEA. This CDR3 has 14 residues. The V end was cut by 1 base, the J end by 2 bases, with 7 bases between.